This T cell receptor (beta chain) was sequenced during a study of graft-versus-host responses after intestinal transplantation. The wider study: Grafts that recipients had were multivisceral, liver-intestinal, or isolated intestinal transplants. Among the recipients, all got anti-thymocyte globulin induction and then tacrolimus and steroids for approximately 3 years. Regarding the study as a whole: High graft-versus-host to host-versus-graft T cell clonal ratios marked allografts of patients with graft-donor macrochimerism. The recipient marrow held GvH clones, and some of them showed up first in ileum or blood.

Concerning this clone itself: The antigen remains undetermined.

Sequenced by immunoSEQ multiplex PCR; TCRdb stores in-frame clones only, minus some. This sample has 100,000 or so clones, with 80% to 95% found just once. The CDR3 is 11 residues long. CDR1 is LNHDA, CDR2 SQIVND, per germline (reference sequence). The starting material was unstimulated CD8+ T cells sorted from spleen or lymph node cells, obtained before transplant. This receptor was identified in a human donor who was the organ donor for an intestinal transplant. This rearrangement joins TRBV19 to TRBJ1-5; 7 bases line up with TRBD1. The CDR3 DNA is TGTGCAGGGGGCGCGTATCAGCCCCAGCATTTT. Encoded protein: CAGGAYQPQHF. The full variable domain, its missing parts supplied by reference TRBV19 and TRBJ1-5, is DGGITQSPKYLFRKEGQNVTLSCEQNLNHDAMYWYRQDPGQGLRLIYYSQIVNDFQKGDIAEGYSVSREKKESFPLTVTSAQKNPTAFYLCAGGAYQPQHFGDGTRLSIL.